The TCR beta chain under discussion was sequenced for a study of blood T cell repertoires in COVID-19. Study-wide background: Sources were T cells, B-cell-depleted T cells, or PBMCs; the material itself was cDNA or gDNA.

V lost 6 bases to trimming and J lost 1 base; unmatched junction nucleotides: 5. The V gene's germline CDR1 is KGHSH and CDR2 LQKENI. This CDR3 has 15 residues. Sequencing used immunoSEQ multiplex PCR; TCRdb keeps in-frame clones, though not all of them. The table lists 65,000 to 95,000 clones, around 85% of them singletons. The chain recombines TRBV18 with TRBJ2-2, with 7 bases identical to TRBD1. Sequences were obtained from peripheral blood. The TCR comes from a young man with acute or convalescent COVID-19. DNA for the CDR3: TGTGCCAGCTCGCTCAGGACAGGGAACACCGGGGAGCTGTTTTTT. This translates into CASSLRTGNTGELFF.